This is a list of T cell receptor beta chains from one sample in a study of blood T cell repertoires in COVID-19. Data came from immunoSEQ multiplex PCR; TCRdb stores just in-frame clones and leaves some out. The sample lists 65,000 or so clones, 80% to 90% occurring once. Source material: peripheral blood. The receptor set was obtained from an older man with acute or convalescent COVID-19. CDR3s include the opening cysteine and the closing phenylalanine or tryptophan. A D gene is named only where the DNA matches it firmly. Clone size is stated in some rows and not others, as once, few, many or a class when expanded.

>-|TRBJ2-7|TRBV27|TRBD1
TGTGCCAGCAGTAAGTCTGGACAGGGCTACGAGCAGTACTTC
CASSKSGQGYEQYF
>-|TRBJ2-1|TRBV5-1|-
TGCGCCAGCAGCTTGGATGGGGGCAGGCGCTACAATGAGCAGTTCTTC
CASSLDGGRRYNEQFF
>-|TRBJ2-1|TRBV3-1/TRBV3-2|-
TGTGCCAGCAGCCAAGACGGAAGGGGTGCCTACAATGAGCAGTTCTTC
CASSQDGRGAYNEQFF
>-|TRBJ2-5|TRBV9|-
TGTGCCAGCAGCGTAGACCTACAAGAGACCCAGTACTTC
CASSVDLQETQYF
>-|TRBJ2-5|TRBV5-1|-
TGCGCCAGCAGCTTGGCTGGTACAGGGTCCTTCCAAGAGACCCAGTACTTC
CASSLAGTGSFQETQYF
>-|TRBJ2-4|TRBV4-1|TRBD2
TGCGCCAGCAGCCGGCTAGCGGGGGGGCCCGAAAACATTCAGTACTTC
CASSRLAGGPENIQYF
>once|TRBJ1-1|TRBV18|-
TGTGCCAGCTCCGAAGGTCCCCAGCGGCGGACTGAAGCTTTCTTT
CASSEGPQRRTEAFF
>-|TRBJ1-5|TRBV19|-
TGTGCCAGTGGAGGGGTTAGCAATCAGCCCCAGCATTTT
CASGGVSNQPQHF
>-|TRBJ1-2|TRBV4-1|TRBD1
TGCGCCAGCAGCCAAGACGAACAGGGGACCTATGGCTACACCTTC
CASSQDEQGTYGYTF
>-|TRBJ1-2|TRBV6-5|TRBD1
TGTGCCAGCAGTTGGGACAGGGAGATGAATGGCTACACCTTC
CASSWDREMNGYTF
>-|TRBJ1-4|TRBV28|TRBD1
TGTGCCAGCAGTCCTCCGGACAGGGAGCTAACTAATGAAAAACTGTTTTTT
CASSPPDRELTNEKLFF
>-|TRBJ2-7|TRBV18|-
TGTGCCAGCCGTCCAAAGGAACAGACCTACGAGCAGTACTTC
CASRPKEQTYEQYF
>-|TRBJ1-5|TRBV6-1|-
TGTGCCAGCAGTGAAGGCGTGCTCAGCAATCAGCCCCAGCATTTT
CASSEGVLSNQPQHF
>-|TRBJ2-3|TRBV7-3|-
TGTGCCAGCAGCTTAGCTAGCATCATAGATACGCAGTATTTT
CASSLASIIDTQYF
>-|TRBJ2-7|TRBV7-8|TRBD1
TGTGCCAGCAGAGCCGGGACAGAGATCTACGAGCAGTACTTC
CASRAGTEIYEQYF
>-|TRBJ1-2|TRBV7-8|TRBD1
TGTGCCAGCAGCCTAACAGGGGAGGCCTACTATGGCTACACCTTC
CASSLTGEAYYGYTF
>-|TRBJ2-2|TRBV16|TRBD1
TGTGCCAGCAGCATAGATGTTACAGGGGACACCGGGGAGCTGTTTTTT
CASSIDVTGDTGELFF
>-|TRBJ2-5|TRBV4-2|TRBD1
TGTGCCAGCAGCCAGGGACAGGGGGAGTTAGAGACCCAGTACTTC
CASSQGQGELETQYF
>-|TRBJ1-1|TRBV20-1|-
TGCAGTGCTAGGCGGGTTGAAGCTTTCTTT
CSARRVEAFF
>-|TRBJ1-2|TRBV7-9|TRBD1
TGTGCCAGCAGCGGACGGGACAGGGGCGACTATGGCTACACCTTC
CASSGRDRGDYGYTF
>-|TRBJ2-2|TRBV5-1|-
TGCGCCAGCAGCGGCTTACAGGGCCCCAACACCGGGGAGCTGTTTTTT
CASSGLQGPNTGELFF
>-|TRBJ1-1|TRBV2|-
TGTGCCAGCATCCAACAGGCTATGAACACTGAAGCTTTCTTT
CASIQQAMNTEAFF
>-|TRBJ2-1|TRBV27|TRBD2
TGTGCCAGCAGTTTATTTCTCGGGACTAGCGGTAACAATGAGCAGTTCTTC
CASSLFLGTSGNNEQFF
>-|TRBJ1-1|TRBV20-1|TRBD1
TGCTCCACCGGGACAGACACTGAAGCTTTCTTT
CSTGTDTEAFF
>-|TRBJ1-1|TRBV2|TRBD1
TGTGCCAGCAGCGACTATCCCCGGACAGGGGGGAACACTGAAGCTTTCTTT
CASSDYPRTGGNTEAFF
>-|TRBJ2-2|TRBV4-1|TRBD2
TGCGCCAGCAGCCAAGAAGTCGGACTAGCGGGGGTTCTCGGCGGGGAGCTGTTTTTT
CASSQEVGLAGVLGGELFF
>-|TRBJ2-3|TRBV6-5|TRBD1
TGTGCCAGCACCCCAGGGGACAGCAGCACAGATACGCAGTATTTT
CASTPGDSSTDTQYF
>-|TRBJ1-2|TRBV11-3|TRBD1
TGTGCCAGCAGCCTAGGCCCGGGACAGGATAACTATGGCTACACCTTC
CASSLGPGQDNYGYTF
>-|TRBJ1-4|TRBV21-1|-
TGTGCCAGCAGCAAAGGGGACAGGGGACTTGAAAAACTGTTTTTT
CASSKGDRGLEKLFF
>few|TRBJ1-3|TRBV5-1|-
TGCGCCAGCAGCTTGGGGGTTCCGTCAGGCTTCGGCTCTGGAAACACCATATATTTT
CASSLGVPSGFGSGNTIYF
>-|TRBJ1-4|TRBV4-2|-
TGTGCCAGCAGCCAAGGATATCAGGAGGCTAATGAAAAACTGTTTTTT
CASSQGYQEANEKLFF
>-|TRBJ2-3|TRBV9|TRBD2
TGTGCCAGCAGCGTGCTAGCGGGGGACCCAACAGATACGCAGTATTTT
CASSVLAGDPTDTQYF
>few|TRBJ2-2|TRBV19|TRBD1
TGTGCCACCAAACCAAATGGGGGACAGGGCACCGGGGAGCTGTTTTTT
CATKPNGGQGTGELFF
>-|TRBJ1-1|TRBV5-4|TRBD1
TGTGCCAGCAGCTGGGGACAGTCCATGAACACTGAAGCTTTCTTT
CASSWGQSMNTEAFF
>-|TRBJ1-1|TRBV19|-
TGTGCCAGTAGTTTCAGGGCGGTAAACACTGAAGCTTTCTTT
CASSFRAVNTEAFF
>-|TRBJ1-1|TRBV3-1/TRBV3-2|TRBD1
TGTGCCAGCAGCCAAAGTGGGACAGCCCCCACTGAAGCTTTCTTT
CASSQSGTAPTEAFF
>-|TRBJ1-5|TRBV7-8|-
TGTGCCAGCAGCTGGACAGTCAATCAGCCCCAGCATTTT
CASSWTVNQPQHF
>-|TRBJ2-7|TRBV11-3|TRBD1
TGTGCCAGCAGCCCATTTACAGGGGACAGCTCCTACGAGCAGTACTTC
CASSPFTGDSSYEQYF
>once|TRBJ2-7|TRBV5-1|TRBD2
TGCGCCAGCAGTTTAGCGGGGGCCCGCTGGGAGCAGTACTTC
CASSLAGARWEQYF
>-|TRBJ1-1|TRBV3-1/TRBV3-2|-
TGTGCCAGCAGCCAAGGGCGGGACGGCAACACTGAAGCTTTCTTT
CASSQGRDGNTEAFF
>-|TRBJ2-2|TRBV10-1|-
TGCGCCAGCAGTGGAAGCCAAAACACCGGGGAGCTGTTTTTT
CASSGSQNTGELFF
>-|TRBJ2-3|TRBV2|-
TGTGCCAGCAGTGAACAGGGGGGCTACACAGATACGCAGTATTTT
CASSEQGGYTDTQYF
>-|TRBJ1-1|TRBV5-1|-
TGCGCCAGCAGTTACTCCATGAACACTGAAGCTTTCTTT
CASSYSMNTEAFF
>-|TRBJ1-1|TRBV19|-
TGTGCCAGTAGTAACAGGAACACTGAAGCTTTCTTT
CASSNRNTEAFF
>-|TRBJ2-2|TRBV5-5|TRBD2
TGTGCCAGCAGCTTCGGACTAGCGGGGTCTTCCGGGGAGCTGTTTTTT
CASSFGLAGSSGELFF
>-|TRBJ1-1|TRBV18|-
TGTGCCAGCTCACCCGGGACTGGGGCTGAAGCTTTCTTT
CASSPGTGAEAFF
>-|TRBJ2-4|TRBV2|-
TGTGCCAGCTACAGGGTAGCCAAAAACATTCAGTACTTC
CASYRVAKNIQYF
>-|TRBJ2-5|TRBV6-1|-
TGTGCCAGCAGTGAAGGGAGCGGCCAAGAGACCCAGTACTTC
CASSEGSGQETQYF
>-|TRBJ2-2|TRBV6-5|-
TGTGCCAGCAAGGGACACGTGAACACCGGGGAGCTGTTTTTT
CASKGHVNTGELFF
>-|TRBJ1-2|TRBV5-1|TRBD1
TGCGCCAGCAGCTTGGGAAGCACCGGGACAGGGCCCGGCTACACCTTC
CASSLGSTGTGPGYTF
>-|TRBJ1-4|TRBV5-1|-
TGCGCCAGCAGCACAGACAGCTCCTCAAATGAAAAACTGTTTTTT
CASSTDSSSNEKLFF
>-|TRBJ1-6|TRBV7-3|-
TGTGCCAGCAGCTTAATAGGGGAGGGGGATTCACCCCTCCACTTT
CASSLIGEGDSPLHF
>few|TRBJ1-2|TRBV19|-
-
CASTSGLHYGYTF
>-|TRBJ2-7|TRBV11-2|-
TGTGCCAGCAGCTTAGATCGACTATCCTACGAGCAGTACTTC
CASSLDRLSYEQYF
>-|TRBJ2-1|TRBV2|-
TGTGCCAGCAGTGAAGTACAAACGCCCGCTCGCAATGAGCAGTTCTTC
CASSEVQTPARNEQFF
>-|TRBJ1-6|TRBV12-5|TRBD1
TGTGCTAGCGTGGACGGGCGTGCAGGGGGAAAGAATTCACCCCTCCACTTT
CASVDGRAGGKNSPLHF
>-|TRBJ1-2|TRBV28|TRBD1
TGTGCCAGCAGTTCGGCGGGACAGGGGAACTATGGCTACACCTTC
CASSSAGQGNYGYTF
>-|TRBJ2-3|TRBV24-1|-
TGTGCCACCGGAAAGGCCCCGGGAGATACGCAGTATTTT
CATGKAPGDTQYF
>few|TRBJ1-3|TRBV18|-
TGTGCCAGCTCACCAAATAAAGGTAGCGCTGGAAACACCATATATTTT
CASSPNKGSAGNTIYF